Below, 20 T cell receptor beta chains from the same sample are listed, as sequenced in a study of early T cells in non-severe SARS-CoV-2 infection. A single record per CDR3 protein comes from TCRdb applying MiXCR to the 5' RACE reads. The sample has approximately 69,000 distinct CDR3 sequences, 9% to 15% seen once; the top ten hold roughly 3.9%. Sequencing input: whole blood. These receptor sequences come from an adult who was a healthcare worker with PCR-confirmed SARS-CoV-2 infection or an uninfected control (not recorded which).

The V gene is TRBV11-2, the J gene TRBJ2-1; D gene ambiguous. The CDR3 runs to 13 residues. The germline V gene encodes CDR1 SGHAT and CDR2 FQNNGV. Deletions cut 5 bases from V and 4 bases from J, with 9 bases between. The DNA of the CDR3 is TGTGCCAGCAGCATTACAGAATACAATGAGCAGTTCTTC. This encodes CASSITEYNEQFF. Full variable domain (remainder filled in from reference TRBV11-2 and TRBJ2-1): EAGVAQSPRYKIIEKRQSVAFWCNPISGHATLYWYQQILGQGPKLLIQFQNNGVVDDSQLPKDRFSAERLKGVDSTLKIQPAKLEDSAVYLCASSITEYNEQFFGPGTRLTVL.

This chain connects TRBV10-3 to TRBJ2-7, with 8 bases that match TRBD2. Germline-derived CDR1 and CDR2 are ENHRY and SYGVKD. The J segment lost 2 bases and the V segment lost 0 bases, leaving 6 bases of the junction unmatched. The CDR3 totals 16 residues. The CDR3 DNA follows: TGTGCCATCAGTGAGTCGGGCGGGAGGTTTGCCTACGAGCAGTACTTC. It specifies CAISESGGRFAYEQYF.

This clonotype has ten or more counts. The chain joins TRBV27 to TRBJ1-6; D is uncertain. V was pared by 5 bases and J by 5 bases, with 13 bases between. This CDR3 has 15 residues. Germline CDR1 is MNHEY and CDR2 is SMNVEV (reference sequence). Here the CDR3 reads CASSPGRRNNSPLHF. DNA for the CDR3: TGTGCCAGCAGTCCCGGGCGGAGGAATAATTCACCCCTCCACTTT.

The chain employs TRBV7-9 and TRBJ2-1; 9 nucleotides line up with TRBD2. The CDR3 totals 15 residues. The V gene's germline CDR1 is SEHNR and CDR2 FQNEAQ (reference sequence). Trimming cost V 7 bases and J 7 bases; bases outside gene matches: 11. DNA for the CDR3: TGTGCCAGCATCGCCCCGGGCGGGAGGGGGAATGAGCAGTTCTTC. Its translation: CASIAPGGRGNEQFF.

This clonotype came up many times. The rearrangement joins TRBV29-1 to TRBJ2-1; a weak D match, TRBD2 (5 bases). The CDR3 sequence is 10 residues long. V was pared by 7 bases and J by 9 bases, with 10 bases between. Looked up from germline, CDR1 is SQVTM and CDR2 is ANQGSEA. CDR3 amino acids: CSARTGEQFF. In DNA form, the CDR3 reads TGCAGCGCCCGGACTGGTGAGCAGTTCTTC.

This clonotype has ten or more counts. The chain is built from TRBV11-2 and TRBJ2-5, with no clear D. Trimming removed 1 base at V and 4 bases at J, with 13 bases between. The CDR3 has 15 amino acids. Germline V gene lookup returns CDR1 SGHAT and CDR2 FQNNGV. CDR3 bases: TGTGCCAGCAGCTTAGGAGTGGGTAGAGGAGAGACCCAGTACTTC. It translates to CASSLGVGRGETQYF.

In its sample, this clonotype was seen many times. This chain connects TRBV5-1 to TRBJ2-4; 12 bases agree with TRBD2. This CDR3 spans 19 amino acids. Germline-derived CDR1 and CDR2 are SGHRS and YFSETQ. With 0 bases clipped from V and 0 bases from J, the junction kept 7 bases outside the gene matches. CDR3 sequence: CASSLAATSGRSAKNIQYF. The CDR3 DNA reads TGCGCCAGCAGCTTGGCAGCGACTAGCGGGAGATCAGCCAAAAACATTCAGTACTTC.

This clonotype was observed a few times. CDR3 loop: CASSVASGAYNEQFF. The DNA for the CDR3 is TGTGCCAGCAGCGTAGCTAGCGGGGCTTACAATGAGCAGTTCTTC. This chain links TRBV9 with TRBJ2-1; TRBD2 aligns across 9 bases. Looked up from germline, CDR1 is SGDLS and CDR2 is YYNGEE. J gave up 4 bases and V 0 bases, and 2 bases lay outside the gene matches. CDR3 length equals 15 residues.

This clonotype appeared a few times. The chain couples TRBV7-8 to TRBJ1-5; D call uncertain. CDR3 length: 15 amino acids. The V and J ends lost 6 bases and 2 bases respectively, with 14 bases between them. Germline CDR1 SGHVS, CDR2 FQNEAQ. The CDR3 is CASRPGPSGNQPQHF. The CDR3 coding sequence is TGTGCCAGCAGACCCGGACCTTCGGGCAATCAGCCCCAGCATTTT.

This rearrangement joins TRBV19 to TRBJ1-5; a possible D gene is TRBD1 (5 bases). Germline V lookup: CDR1 LNHDA, CDR2 SQIVND (reference sequence). The CDR3 is 15 amino acids. V was cut by 3 bases and J by 3 bases, with 12 bases left in between. The CDR3 region has the DNA TGTGCCAGTAGTATGGGGCACGGCCCCAATCAGCCCCAGCATTTT. As protein: CASSMGHGPNQPQHF.

This clonotype was detected ten times or more. The chain uses TRBV18 and TRBJ1-1, with D maybe TRBD1 (6 bases). V lost 1 base and J lost 3, with 6 bases in between. Germline V lookup: CDR1 KGHSH, CDR2 LQKENI. The CDR3 extends over 13 amino acids. The CDR3 DNA reads as TGTGCCAGCTCACCACAGGGGGACACTGAAGCTTTCTTT. This codes for CASSPQGDTEAFF.

In its sample, this clonotype was seen a few times. The chain joins TRBV2 to TRBJ2-5; D call uncertain. Germline V CDR1 and CDR2: SNHLY, FYNNEI. The V gene lost 7 bases and the J gene lost 8 bases, with 17 bases spanning the gap. The CDR3 runs 13 residues. The CDR3 bases are TGTGCCAGCAATCTGGAGCTGGCTAGAACCCAGTACTTC. Its protein product is CASNLELARTQYF. Complete variable domain (other parts from reference TRBV2 and TRBJ2-5): EPEVTQTPSHQVTQMGQEVILRCVPISNHLYFYWYRQILGQKVEFLVSFYNNEISEKSEIFDDQFSVERPDGSNFTLKIRSTKLEDSAMYFCASNLELARTQYFGPGTRLLVL.

There are a few counts of this clonotype. The rearrangement uses TRBV20-1 and TRBJ1-2; D perhaps matches TRBD1 (5 bases). In germline, CDR1 is DFQATT, CDR2 SNEGSKA (reference sequence). This CDR3 contains 13 residues. Trimming stripped 1 base from V and 7 bases from J, with 13 bases between. CDR3 region: CSARAPRGFGYTF. DNA for the CDR3: TGCAGTGCTAGAGCTCCTAGGGGATTTGGCTACACCTTC.

At least ten counts were recorded for this clonotype. The rearrangement links TRBV11-2 to TRBJ2-1, with D possibly TRBD2 on 6 matching bases. V was pared by 6 bases and J by 0 bases, with 15 bases between. Germline V lookup: CDR1 SGHAT, CDR2 FQNNGV. There are 16 residues in the CDR3. The CDR3 DNA sequence: TGTGCCAGCAGATCCGGGCGGGGCAGCTCCTACAATGAGCAGTTCTTC. Its protein product is CASRSGRGSSYNEQFF. The entire variable domain, with the rest obtained from reference TRBV11-2 and TRBJ2-1, is as follows: EAGVAQSPRYKIIEKRQSVAFWCNPISGHATLYWYQQILGQGPKLLIQFQNNGVVDDSQLPKDRFSAERLKGVDSTLKIQPAKLEDSAVYLCASRSGRGSSYNEQFFGPGTRLTVL.

The genes are TRBV5-1 and TRBJ2-1; 10 bases map to TRBD2. CDR1 and CDR2 from the germline V gene are SGHRS and YFSETQ. CDR3 length: 16 amino acids. J lost 3 bases, V lost 3 bases, and 6 bases had no gene match. CDR3 region: CASSSRWTSGYNEQFF. The DNA of the CDR3 is TGCGCCAGCAGCTCCCGGTGGACTAGCGGCTACAATGAGCAGTTCTTC. Full variable domain (remainder filled in from reference TRBV5-1 and TRBJ2-1): KAGVTQTPRYLIKTRGQQVTLSCSPISGHRSVSWYQQTPGQGLQFLFEYFSETQRNKGNFPGRFSGRQFSNSRSEMNVSTLELGDSALYLCASSSRWTSGYNEQFFGPGTRLTVL.

In this sample, this clonotype turned up a few times. This chain uses TRBV5-1 with TRBJ2-1, with D tentatively TRBD2 (6 bases). CDR1 and CDR2 from the germline V gene are SGHRS and YFSETQ. The CDR3 extends over 15 amino acids. V lost 0 bases, J lost 3 bases, and 10 bases lay in between. The CDR3 here is CASSLGEVSYNEQFF. The DNA for the CDR3 is TGCGCCAGCAGCTTGGGGGAGGTGAGCTACAATGAGCAGTTCTTC.

The V call is TRBV6-2 or TRBV6-3, the J call TRBJ2-1; the match to TRBD2 covers 11 bases. Germline CDR1 reads MNHEY; CDR2 reads SVGEGT. The CDR3 extends over 13 amino acids. After removal of 6 bases from V and 9 bases from J, the junction contained 4 bases not matched to a gene. The chain's CDR3 is CASSLAGGGEQFF. As DNA, the CDR3 is TGTGCCAGCAGCCTAGCGGGAGGAGGTGAGCAGTTCTTC.

This clonotype was counted many times. This chain connects TRBV3-1 to TRBJ2-7; 7 bases map to TRBD1. There are 15 residues in the CDR3. Germline-derived CDR1 and CDR2 are LGHDT and YNNKEL (reference sequence). The ends lost 2 bases at V and 0 bases at J; junction bases unmatched: 4. CDR3 DNA: TGTGCCAGCAGCCAACTTACAGGGGCCTCCTACGAGCAGTACTTC. Encoded protein: CASSQLTGASYEQYF.

This clonotype was seen at least ten times. The chain joins TRBV12-3 or TRBV12-4 to TRBJ2-7, with 7 positions matching TRBD1. V gave up 4 bases and J gave up 3 bases; unmatched junction bases: 12. CDR3 length equals 16 residues. The CDR3 DNA sequence: TGTGCCAGCAGTTCACCCCTAACGGGACAGAGCTACGAGCAGTACTTC. Protein product: CASSSPLTGQSYEQYF.

The V gene is TRBV21-1, the J gene TRBJ2-7; the table gives TRBD1 as D, unverified against the DNA. TRBV21-1 corresponds to a pseudogene. CDR3 length: 15 amino acids. CDR3 nucleotide sequence: TGTGCCAGCGGGGCAACAGGAACCACCGACTACGAGCAGTACTTC. This sequence encodes CASGATGTTDYEQYF.